A single sample gave rise to the 17 T cell receptor beta chains below, sequenced in a study of cytomegalovirus exposure and HLA in healthy donors. This PCR relied on a set of 60 Vbeta primers and 13 Jbeta primers. The repertoire was sequenced with immunoSEQ multiplex PCR; TCRdb's copy has only in-frame clones and lacks some. The sample lists roughly 150,000 clones; about 78% were seen once. The sample comprised PBMCs. The receptors originated from a male donor in good health and CMV-seronegative.

This rearrangement joins TRBV10-3 to TRBJ2-7; maybe TRBD2 (6 bases). The germline V gene encodes CDR1 ENHRY and CDR2 SYGVKD. The CDR3 covers 12 residues. Trimming stripped 6 bases from V and 3 bases from J, with 9 bases between. CDR3: CAIRETSYEQYF. For the CDR3, the DNA is TGTGCCATCAGGGAGACTAGCTACGAGCAGTACTTC.

The chain recombines TRBV11-2 with TRBJ2-1, with a tentative D call TRBD1 (6 bases). V lost 1 base, J lost 4 bases, and 11 bases lay in between. CDR1 and CDR2 from the germline V gene are SGHAT and FQNNGV. The CDR3 spans 15 residues. CDR3 DNA sequence: TGTGCCAGCAGCTTAGGATGGGACAAATACAATGAGCAGTTCTTC. Translating gives CASSLGWDKYNEQFF.

This chain connects TRBV9 to TRBJ1-2; no clear D gene. CDR3 size: 13 residues. Trimming cost V 0 bases and J 7 bases, with 10 bases left between them. In germline, CDR1 is SGDLS, CDR2 YYNGEE. CDR3 region: CASSVGSGGGYTF. In DNA form, the CDR3 reads TGTGCCAGCAGCGTAGGGTCAGGAGGTGGCTACACCTTC.

J is TRBJ2-5 and V is TRBV5-4; 14 bases are a match to TRBD2. The ends lost 4 bases at V and 4 bases at J; junction bases unmatched: 6. Germline CDR1 and CDR2: SGHNT and YYREEE (reference sequence). CDR3 length: 16 amino acids. The CDR3 sequence is CASSPGTSGGLETQYF. DNA for the CDR3: TGTGCCAGCAGCCCTGGGACTAGCGGGGGACTAGAGACCCAGTACTTC.

V is TRBV28 and J is TRBJ2-1; the D gene is possibly TRBD2 (6 bases). This CDR3 contains 15 residues. CDR1 MDHEN and CDR2 SYDVKM come from the germline V gene. Trimming left V 6 bases short and J 5 bases short, with 17 bases between. The CDR3 region is CASSLPGLSNNEQFF. The CDR3, as DNA: TGTGCCAGCAGCCTACCGGGACTCTCGAACAATGAGCAGTTCTTC.

This chain links TRBV20-1 with TRBJ1-1; D unclear. The V and J ends lost 3 bases and 6 bases respectively, with 5 bases between them. CDR1 is DFQATT and CDR2 is SNEGSKA in the germline V gene (reference sequence). This CDR3 contains 10 residues. The CDR3 spells CSARAPEAFF. The CDR3 nucleotides read TGCAGTGCTAGGGCTCCTGAAGCTTTCTTT.

V usage is TRBV7-9 and J usage is TRBJ1-1; 10 bases map to TRBD1. CDR3 size: 15 residues. The junction had 8 bases not matched to a gene; V was cut back by 5 bases and J by 5 bases. Germline V lookup: CDR1 SEHNR, CDR2 FQNEAQ (reference sequence). The CDR3 here is CASSAGQGVWTEAFF. The CDR3 DNA follows: TGTGCCAGCAGCGCCGGACAGGGGGTATGGACTGAAGCTTTCTTT.

The V gene is TRBV19, the J gene TRBJ2-6, with D possibly being TRBD1 (6 bases). The germline V gene has CDR1 LNHDA and CDR2 SQIVND (reference sequence). V was shortened by 1 base and J by 4 bases, with 11 bases between the two germline ends. The CDR3 has 16 residues. CDR3 in DNA: TGTGCCAGTAGTATAGGGGCAGGGGCAGGGGCCAACGTCCTGACTTTC. As protein: CASSIGAGAGANVLTF.

The chain links TRBV28 to TRBJ1-4; no firm D call. CDR1 is MDHEN and CDR2 is SYDVKM in the germline V gene. V lost 1 base, J lost 8 bases, and 14 bases lay in between. The CDR3 has 15 residues. The CDR3, as DNA: TGTGCCAGCAGTTTATCTGACGGGGTCCGGGAAAAACTGTTTTTT. This sequence encodes CASSLSDGVREKLFF.

CDR3 loop: CSVEKDSDTQPQHF. Written as DNA, the CDR3 is TGCAGCGTAGAAAAGGACAGTGACACTCAGCCCCAGCATTTT. The chain joins TRBV29-1 to TRBJ1-5; tentatively, D is TRBD1 (6 bases). V was clipped by 6 bases and J by 6 bases, with 18 bases between them. This CDR3 is 14 amino acids long. The germline CDR1 and CDR2 sequences are SQVTM and ANQGSEA.

This clone was seen only a few times. The rearrangement links TRBV4-3 to TRBJ2-1; D might be TRBD1 (6 bases). V was trimmed by 4 bases and J by 7 bases, leaving 11 bases between them. The CDR3 has 13 residues. Germline lookup yields CDR1 LGHNA and CDR2 YSLEER. CDR3 amino acids: CASSRRQENEQFF. The CDR3 bases are TGCGCCAGCAGCCGTAGACAGGAAAATGAGCAGTTCTTC.

The J gene is TRBJ2-1, the V gene TRBV11-2; 12 bases are a match to TRBD2. The germline gives CDR1 SGHAT, CDR2 FQNNGV. V dropped 5 bases and J dropped 9; count of bases not matched to a gene: 8. This CDR3 region has 15 residues. In DNA, the CDR3 is TGTGCCAGCAGCCCACGGGCTAGCGGGGGGGGTGAGCAGTTCTTC. Translated, it gives CASSPRASGGGEQFF.

This chain links TRBV30 with TRBJ2-2; TRBD2 agrees at 12 bases. The CDR3 consists of 17 residues. J lost 5 bases, V lost 1 base, and 8 bases had no gene match. The germline CDR1 and CDR2 sequences are GTSNPN and SVGIG (reference sequence). The CDR3 DNA reads as TGTGCCTGGAGTGACCCCCTAGCGGGAGGGGGTACCGGGGAGCTGTTTTTT. As protein: CAWSDPLAGGGTGELFF.

The V gene is TRBV19, the J gene TRBJ2-7; no firm D call. Germline V gene data show CDR1 as LNHDA and CDR2 as SQIVND (reference sequence). The V gene lost 10 bases and the J gene lost 6 bases, with 10 bases spanning the gap. The CDR3 is made up of 10 amino acids. The CDR3, as DNA: TGTGCCAACCTGGGCCGCGAGCAGTACTTC. Encoded protein: CANLGREQYF.

The count of this clone is one. The V and J genes are TRBV7-2 and TRBJ1-6; 9 nucleotides agree with TRBD1. Germline lookup yields CDR1 SGHTA and CDR2 FQGNSA. CDR3 size: 15 residues. V shed 1 base and J 9 bases; nucleotides not matched to a gene: 4. The CDR3, as DNA: TGTGCCAGCAGCTTAGGACAGGGGGACAGTTCACCCCTCCACTTT. Its protein product is CASSLGQGDSSPLHF.

The V gene is TRBV7-7, the J gene TRBJ2-5; D not certain. The CDR3 is made up of 13 amino acids. The V gene's germline CDR1 is SSHAT and CDR2 FNYEAQ (reference sequence). V lost 5 bases to trimming and J lost 5 bases, with 12 bases between them. CDR3 DNA sequence: TGTGCCAGCAGCCCGAGAGTCATGGAGACCCAGTACTTC. Translating it yields CASSPRVMETQYF.

The chain has TRBV10-3 and TRBJ1-2; perhaps TRBD1 as D (5 bases). V lost 7 bases to trimming and J lost 2 bases, with 8 bases between them. Germline V gene sequence: CDR1 ENHRY, CDR2 SYGVKD. This CDR3 contains 12 residues. The DNA for the CDR3 is TGTGCCATCAAGGGGCCAAACTATGGCTACACCTTC. It specifies CAIKGPNYGYTF.